Reported below is one TCR beta chain. 60 Vbeta and 13 Jbeta primers were used in PCR. Profiled with immunoSEQ multiplex PCR; TCRdb holds only in-frame clones, not every one. Here the sample spans some 120,000 clones, 55% to 70% being singletons. Germline-derived CDR1 and CDR2 are KGHSH and LQKENI. V lost 1 base and J 7 bases, leaving 7 bases between the germline ends. The CDR3 totals 13 residues. These data originate in a study of cytomegalovirus exposure and HLA in healthy donors. Turning to the study itself: Clustering assigned roughly 81% of the approximately 370 genotyped donors to the Caucasian-associated ancestry cluster.

Sequenced sample: PBMCs. The sequence came from a woman in her 30s in good health and CMV-seronegative. V is TRBV18 and J is TRBJ1-4; maybe TRBD1 (6 bases). Here the CDR3 reads CASSPQQGEKLFF. CDR3 bases: TGTGCCAGCTCACCACAACAGGGTGAAAAACTGTTTTTT.